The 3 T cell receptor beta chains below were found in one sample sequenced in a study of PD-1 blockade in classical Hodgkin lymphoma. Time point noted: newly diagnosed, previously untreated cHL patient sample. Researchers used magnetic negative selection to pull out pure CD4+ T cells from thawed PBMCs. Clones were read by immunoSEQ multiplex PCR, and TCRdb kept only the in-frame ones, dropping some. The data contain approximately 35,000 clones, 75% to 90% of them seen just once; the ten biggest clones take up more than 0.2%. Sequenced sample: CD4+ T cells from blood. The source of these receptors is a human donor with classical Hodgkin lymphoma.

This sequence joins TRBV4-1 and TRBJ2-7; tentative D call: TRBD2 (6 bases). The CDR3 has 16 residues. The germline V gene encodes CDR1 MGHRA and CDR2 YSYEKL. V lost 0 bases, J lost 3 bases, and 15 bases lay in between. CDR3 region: CASSQEKEHGGYEQYF. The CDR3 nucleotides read TGCGCCAGCAGCCAAGAGAAGGAACACGGGGGCTACGAGCAGTACTTC.

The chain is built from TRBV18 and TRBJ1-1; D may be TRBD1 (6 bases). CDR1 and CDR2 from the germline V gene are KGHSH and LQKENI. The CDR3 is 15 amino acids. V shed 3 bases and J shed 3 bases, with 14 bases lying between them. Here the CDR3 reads CASSPNTGFDTEAFF. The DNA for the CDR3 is TGTGCCAGCTCACCGAATACAGGGTTTGACACTGAAGCTTTCTTT.

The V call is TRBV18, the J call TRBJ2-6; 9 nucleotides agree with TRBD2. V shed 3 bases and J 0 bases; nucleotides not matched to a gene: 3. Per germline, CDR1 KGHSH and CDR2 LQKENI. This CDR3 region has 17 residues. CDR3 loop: CASSPGTSNSGANVLTF. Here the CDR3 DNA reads TGTGCCAGCTCACCTGGGACTAGCAACTCTGGGGCCAACGTCCTGACTTTC.